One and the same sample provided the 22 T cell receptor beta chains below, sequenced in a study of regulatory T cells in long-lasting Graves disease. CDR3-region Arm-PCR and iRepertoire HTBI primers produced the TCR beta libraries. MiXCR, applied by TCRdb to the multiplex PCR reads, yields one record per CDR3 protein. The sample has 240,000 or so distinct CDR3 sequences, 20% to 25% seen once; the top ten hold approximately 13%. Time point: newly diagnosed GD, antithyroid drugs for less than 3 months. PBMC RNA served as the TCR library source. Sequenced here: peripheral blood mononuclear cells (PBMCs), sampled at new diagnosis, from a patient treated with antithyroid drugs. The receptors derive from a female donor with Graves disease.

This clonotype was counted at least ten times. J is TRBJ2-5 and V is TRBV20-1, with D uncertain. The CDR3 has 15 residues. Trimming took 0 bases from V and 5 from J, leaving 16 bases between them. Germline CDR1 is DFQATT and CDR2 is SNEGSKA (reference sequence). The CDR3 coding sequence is TGCAGTGCTAGAGATACGGCTGGTCATGAGGAGACCCAGTACTTC. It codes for CSARDTAGHEETQYF.

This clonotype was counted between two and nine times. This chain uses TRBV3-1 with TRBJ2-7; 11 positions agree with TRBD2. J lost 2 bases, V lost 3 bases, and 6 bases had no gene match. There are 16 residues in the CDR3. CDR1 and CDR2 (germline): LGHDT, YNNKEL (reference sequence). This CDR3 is CASSQLRTSGPYEQYF. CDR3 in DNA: TGTGCCAGCAGCCAGTTAAGGACTAGCGGGCCCTACGAGCAGTACTTC.

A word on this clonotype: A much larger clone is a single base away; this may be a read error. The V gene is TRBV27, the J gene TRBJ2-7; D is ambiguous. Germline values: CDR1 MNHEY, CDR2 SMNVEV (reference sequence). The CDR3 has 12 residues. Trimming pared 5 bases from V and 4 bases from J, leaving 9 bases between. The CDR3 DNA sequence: TGTGCCAGCAGTGATTTTGGGTACGAGCAGTACTTC. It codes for CASSDFGYEQYF.

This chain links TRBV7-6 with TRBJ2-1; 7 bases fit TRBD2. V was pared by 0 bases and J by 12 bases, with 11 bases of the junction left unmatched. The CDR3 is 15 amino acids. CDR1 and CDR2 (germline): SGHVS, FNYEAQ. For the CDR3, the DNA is TGTGCCAGCAGCTTAGCCACTAGCGCCTTATCGGGGCAGTTCTTC. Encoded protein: CASSLATSALSGQFF.

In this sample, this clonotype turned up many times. CDR3 coding DNA: TGTGCCAGCAGCCCTATCAGGGCGGGGGGCACAGATACGCAGTATTTT. Translation gives CASSPIRAGGTDTQYF. V and J are TRBV9 and TRBJ2-3, with 7 bases fitting TRBD2. Looked up from germline, CDR1 is SGDLS and CDR2 is YYNGEE. The CDR3 sequence is 16 residues long. V shed 4 bases, J shed 1 base, and the junction held 9 bases outside the gene matches.

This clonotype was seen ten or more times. In DNA, the CDR3 is TGCAGTGCTAGAGCTCGGGACAGGGGGCCCGTCACTGAAGCTTTCTTT. The encoded protein is CSARARDRGPVTEAFF. V is TRBV20-1 and J is TRBJ1-1; 12 nucleotides align to TRBD1. After removal of 1 base from V and 4 bases from J, the junction contained 7 bases not matched to a gene. CDR3 length: 16 residues. Germline loops: CDR1 DFQATT, CDR2 SNEGSKA (reference sequence).

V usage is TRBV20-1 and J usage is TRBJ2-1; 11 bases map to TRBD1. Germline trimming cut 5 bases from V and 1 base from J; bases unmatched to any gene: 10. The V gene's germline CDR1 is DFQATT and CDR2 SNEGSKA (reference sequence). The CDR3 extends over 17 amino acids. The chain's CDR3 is CSASRDRGDPSYNEQFF. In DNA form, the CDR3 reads TGCAGTGCTTCCCGGGACAGGGGGGACCCTTCCTACAATGAGCAGTTCTTC.

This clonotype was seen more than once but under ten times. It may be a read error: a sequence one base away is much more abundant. CDR3 sequence: CASSPSYATYEQYF. The CDR3 DNA reads as TGTGCCAGCAGCCCCTCTTACGCTACCTACGAGCAGTACTTC. V usage is TRBV7-2 and J usage is TRBJ2-7; D remains unclear. The CDR3 has 14 amino acids. Germline loops: CDR1 SGHTA, CDR2 FQGNSA. V shed 5 bases and J shed 2 bases, with 13 bases lying between them.

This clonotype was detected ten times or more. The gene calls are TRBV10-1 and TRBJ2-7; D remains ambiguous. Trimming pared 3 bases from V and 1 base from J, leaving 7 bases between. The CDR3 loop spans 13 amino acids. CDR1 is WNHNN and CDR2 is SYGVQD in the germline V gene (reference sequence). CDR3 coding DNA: TGCGCCAGCAGTGATGTATTATCCTACGAGCAGTACTTC. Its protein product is CASSDVLSYEQYF.

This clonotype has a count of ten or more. DNA for the CDR3: TGTGCCAGCAGTCCCGCTACACCTCAGCCCCAGCATTTT. This encodes CASSPATPQPQHF. V and J are TRBV28 and TRBJ1-5, with no clear D. V lost 5 bases to trimming and J lost 6 bases, with 11 bases between them. The CDR3 sequence is 13 residues long. The germline V gene encodes CDR1 MDHEN and CDR2 SYDVKM.

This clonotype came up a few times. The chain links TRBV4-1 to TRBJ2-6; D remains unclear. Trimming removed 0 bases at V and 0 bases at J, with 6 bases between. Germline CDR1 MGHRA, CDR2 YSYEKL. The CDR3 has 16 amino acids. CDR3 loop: CASSQEHRSGANVLTF. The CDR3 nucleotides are TGCGCCAGCAGCCAAGAACACCGCTCTGGGGCCAACGTCCTGACTTTC.

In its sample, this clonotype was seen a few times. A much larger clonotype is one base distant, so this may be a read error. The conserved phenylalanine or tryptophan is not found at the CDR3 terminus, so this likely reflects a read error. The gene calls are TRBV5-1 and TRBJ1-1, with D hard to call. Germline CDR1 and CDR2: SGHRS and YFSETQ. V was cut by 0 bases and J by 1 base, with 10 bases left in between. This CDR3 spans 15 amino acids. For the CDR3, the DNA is TGCGCCAGCAGCTTGGGTGTTTCGGGGAACACTGAAGCTTTCCTT. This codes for CASSLGVSGNTEAFL.

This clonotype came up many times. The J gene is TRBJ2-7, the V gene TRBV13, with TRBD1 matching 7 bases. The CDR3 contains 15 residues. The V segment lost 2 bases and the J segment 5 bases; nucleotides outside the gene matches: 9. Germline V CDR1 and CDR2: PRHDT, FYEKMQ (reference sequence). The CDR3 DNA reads TGTGCCAGCAGCTTAAGGGGGACAGTCATGCACGAGCAGTACTTC. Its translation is CASSLRGTVMHEQYF.

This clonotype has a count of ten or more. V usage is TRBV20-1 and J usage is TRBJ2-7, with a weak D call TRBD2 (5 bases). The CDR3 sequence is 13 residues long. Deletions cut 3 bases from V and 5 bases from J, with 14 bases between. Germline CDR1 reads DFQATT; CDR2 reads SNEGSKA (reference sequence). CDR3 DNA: TGCAGTGCTAGTTTCCCCACGGAGGACGAGCAGTACTTC. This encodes CSASFPTEDEQYF.

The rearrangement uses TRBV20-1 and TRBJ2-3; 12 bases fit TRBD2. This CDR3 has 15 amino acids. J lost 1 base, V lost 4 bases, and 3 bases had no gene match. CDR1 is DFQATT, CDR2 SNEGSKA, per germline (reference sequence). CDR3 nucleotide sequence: TGCAGTGCTACTGGACTAGCGGGGCGCACAGATACGCAGTATTTT. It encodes CSATGLAGRTDTQYF.

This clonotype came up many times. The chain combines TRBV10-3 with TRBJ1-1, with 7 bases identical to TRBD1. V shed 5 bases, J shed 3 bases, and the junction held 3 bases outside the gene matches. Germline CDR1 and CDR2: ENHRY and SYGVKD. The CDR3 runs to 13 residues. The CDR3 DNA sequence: TGTGCCATCAGTCCCAGGGGGGACACTGAAGCTTTCTTT. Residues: CAISPRGDTEAFF.

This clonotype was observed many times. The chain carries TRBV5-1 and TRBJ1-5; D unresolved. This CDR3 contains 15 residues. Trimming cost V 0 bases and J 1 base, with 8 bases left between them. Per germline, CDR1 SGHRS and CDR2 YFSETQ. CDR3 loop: CASSLDGISNQPQHF. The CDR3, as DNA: TGCGCCAGCAGCTTGGACGGAATAAGCAATCAGCCCCAGCATTTT.

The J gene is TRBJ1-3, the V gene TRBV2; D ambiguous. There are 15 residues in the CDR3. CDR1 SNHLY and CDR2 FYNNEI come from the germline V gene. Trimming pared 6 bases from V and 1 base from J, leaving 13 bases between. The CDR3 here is CASRGFGSSGNTIYF. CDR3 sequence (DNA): TGTGCCAGCAGGGGTTTCGGGTCATCTGGAAACACCATATATTTT.

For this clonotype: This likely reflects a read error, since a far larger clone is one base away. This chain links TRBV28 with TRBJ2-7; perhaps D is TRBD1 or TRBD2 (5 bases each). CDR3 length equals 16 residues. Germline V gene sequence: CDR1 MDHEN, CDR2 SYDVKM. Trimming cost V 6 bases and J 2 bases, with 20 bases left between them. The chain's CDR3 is CASSWDEGSATYEQYF. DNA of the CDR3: TGTGCCAGCAGCTGGGACGAGGGGTCGGCCACCTACGAGCAGTACTTC.

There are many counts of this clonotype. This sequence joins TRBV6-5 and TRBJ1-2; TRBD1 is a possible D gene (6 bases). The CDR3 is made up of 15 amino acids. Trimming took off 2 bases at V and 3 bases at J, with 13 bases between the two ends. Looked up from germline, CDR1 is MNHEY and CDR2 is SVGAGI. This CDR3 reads CASSYTGIIHYGYTF. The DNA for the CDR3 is TGTGCCAGCAGTTACACAGGGATTATTCACTATGGCTACACCTTC.

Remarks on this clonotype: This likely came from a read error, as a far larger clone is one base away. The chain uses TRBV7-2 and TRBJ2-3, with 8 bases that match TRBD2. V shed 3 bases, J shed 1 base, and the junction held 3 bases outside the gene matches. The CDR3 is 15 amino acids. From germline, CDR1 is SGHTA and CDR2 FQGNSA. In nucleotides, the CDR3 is TGTGCCAGCAGCTTTCTTAGCGGGGGCACAGATACGCAGTATTTT. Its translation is CASSFLSGGTDTQYF.

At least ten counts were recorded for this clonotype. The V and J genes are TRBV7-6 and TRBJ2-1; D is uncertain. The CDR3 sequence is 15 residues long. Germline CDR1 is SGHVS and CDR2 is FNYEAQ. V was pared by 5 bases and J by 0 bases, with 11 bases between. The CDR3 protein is CASSPRSVSYNEQFF. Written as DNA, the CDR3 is TGTGCCAGCAGCCCTCGGTCAGTCTCCTACAATGAGCAGTTCTTC.